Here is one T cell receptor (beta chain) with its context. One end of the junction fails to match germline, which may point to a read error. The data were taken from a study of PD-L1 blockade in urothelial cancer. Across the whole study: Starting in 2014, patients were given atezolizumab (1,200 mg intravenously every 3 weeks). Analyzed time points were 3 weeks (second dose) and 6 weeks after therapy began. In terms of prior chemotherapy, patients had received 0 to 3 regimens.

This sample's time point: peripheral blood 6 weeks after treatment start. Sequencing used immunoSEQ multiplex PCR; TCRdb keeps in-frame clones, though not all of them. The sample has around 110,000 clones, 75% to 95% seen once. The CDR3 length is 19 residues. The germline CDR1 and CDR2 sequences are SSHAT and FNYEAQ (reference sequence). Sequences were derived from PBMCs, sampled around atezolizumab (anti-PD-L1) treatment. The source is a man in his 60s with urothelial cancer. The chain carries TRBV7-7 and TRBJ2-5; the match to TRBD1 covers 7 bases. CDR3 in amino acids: CASSPRTPGEPGGQETQYF. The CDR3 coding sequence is TGTGCTAGCAGTCCCCGAACACCCGGGGAGCCAGGGGGCCAAGAGACCCAGTACTTC.